This record looks at one T cell receptor (beta chain) sequence and its context. This specimen comes from a study of blood T cell repertoires in COVID-19. Background on the study: T cells, B-cell-depleted T cells, or PBMCs provided the cDNA or gDNA that served as material.

In the original workflow: Reference gene primer amplification in the assay estimated nucleated cell counts. Repertoires were generated with immunoSEQ multiplex PCR, while TCRdb's copy carries only in-frame clones and drops some. That table supplies the V and J calls and clone size; D and trimming were determined from the DNA. This sample has over 25,000 clones; 85% occur once, and the top ten carry roughly 8.7%. The V end lost 4 bases, the J end lost 5 bases, and 4 bases lay between the germline ends. The CDR3 covers 10 residues. Germline V CDR1 and CDR2: DFQATT, SNEGSKA (reference sequence). The sequenced sample consisted of peripheral blood. This receptor was taken from a man older than 75 with active COVID-19. The chain has TRBV20-1 and TRBJ2-3; unclear D gene. The CDR3 spells CSATLDTQYF. CDR3 DNA: TGCAGTGCTACCTTAGATACGCAGTATTTT.